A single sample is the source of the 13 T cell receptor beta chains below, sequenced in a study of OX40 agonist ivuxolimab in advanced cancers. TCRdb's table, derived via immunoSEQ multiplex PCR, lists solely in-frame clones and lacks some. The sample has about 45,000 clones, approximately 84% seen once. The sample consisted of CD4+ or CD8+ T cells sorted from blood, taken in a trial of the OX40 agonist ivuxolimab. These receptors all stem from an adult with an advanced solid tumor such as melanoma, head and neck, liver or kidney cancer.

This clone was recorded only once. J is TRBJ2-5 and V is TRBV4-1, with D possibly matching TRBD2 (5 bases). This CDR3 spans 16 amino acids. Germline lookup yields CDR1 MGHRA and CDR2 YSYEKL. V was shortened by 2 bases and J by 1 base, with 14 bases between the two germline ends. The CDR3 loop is CASSQNPGIGQETQYF. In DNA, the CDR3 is TGCGCCAGCAGCCAAAACCCGGGGATAGGCCAAGAGACCCAGTACTTC.

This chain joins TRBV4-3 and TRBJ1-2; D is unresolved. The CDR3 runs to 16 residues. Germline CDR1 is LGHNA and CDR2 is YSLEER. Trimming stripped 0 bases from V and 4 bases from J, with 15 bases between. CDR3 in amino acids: CASSQDIGASGYGYTF. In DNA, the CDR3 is TGCGCCAGCAGCCAAGATATAGGAGCCTCTGGCTATGGCTACACCTTC.

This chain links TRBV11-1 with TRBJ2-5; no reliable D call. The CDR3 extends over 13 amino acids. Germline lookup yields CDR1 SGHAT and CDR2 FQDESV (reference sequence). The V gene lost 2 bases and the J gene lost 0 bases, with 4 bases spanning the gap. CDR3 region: CASSLIHQETQYF. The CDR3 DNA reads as TGTGCCAGCAGCTTAATCCACCAAGAGACCCAGTACTTC. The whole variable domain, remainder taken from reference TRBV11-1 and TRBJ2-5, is EAEVAQSPRYKITEKSQAVAFWCDPISGHATLYWYRQILGQGPELLVQFQDESVVDDSQLPKDRFSAERLKGVDSTLKIQPAELGDSAMYLCASSLIHQETQYFGPGTRLLVL.

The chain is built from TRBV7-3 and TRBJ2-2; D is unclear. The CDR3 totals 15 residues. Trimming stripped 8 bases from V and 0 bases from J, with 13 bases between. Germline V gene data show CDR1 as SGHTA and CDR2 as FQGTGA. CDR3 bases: TGTGCCAGCTCCCAGGCAGGTCCGAACACCGGGGAGCTGTTTTTT. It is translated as CASSQAGPNTGELFF. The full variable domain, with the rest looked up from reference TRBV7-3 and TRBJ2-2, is GAGVSQTPSNKVTEKGKYVELRCDPISGHTALYWYRQSLGQGPEFLIYFQGTGAADDSGLPNDRFFAVRPEGSVSTLKIQRTERGDSAVYLCASSQAGPNTGELFFGEGSRLTVL.

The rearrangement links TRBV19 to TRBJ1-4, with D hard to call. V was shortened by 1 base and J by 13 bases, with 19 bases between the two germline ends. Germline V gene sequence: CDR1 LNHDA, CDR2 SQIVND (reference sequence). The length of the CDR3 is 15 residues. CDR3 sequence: CASSIAGKSVLGLFF. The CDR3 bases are TGTGCCAGTAGTATAGCCGGCAAATCGGTGTTGGGACTGTTTTTT.

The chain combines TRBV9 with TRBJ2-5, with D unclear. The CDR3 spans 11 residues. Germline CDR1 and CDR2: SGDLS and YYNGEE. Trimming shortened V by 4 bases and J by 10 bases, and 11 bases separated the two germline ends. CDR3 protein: CASSPDRDQYF. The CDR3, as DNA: TGTGCCAGCAGCCCAGATAGGGACCAGTACTTC. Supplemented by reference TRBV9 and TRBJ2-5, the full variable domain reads DSGVTQTPKHLITATGQRVTLRCSPRSGDLSVYWYQQSLDQGLQFLIQYYNGEERAKGNILERFSAQQFPDLHSELNLSSLELGDSALYFCASSPDRDQYFGPGTRLLVL.

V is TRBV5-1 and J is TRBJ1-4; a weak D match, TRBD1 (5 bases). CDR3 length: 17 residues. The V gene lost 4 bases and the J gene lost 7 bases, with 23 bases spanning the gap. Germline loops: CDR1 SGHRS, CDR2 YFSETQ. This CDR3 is CASSPGVDPRRSEKLFF. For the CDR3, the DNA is TGCGCCAGCAGCCCGGGGGTGGACCCGAGGCGGAGTGAAAAACTGTTTTTT.

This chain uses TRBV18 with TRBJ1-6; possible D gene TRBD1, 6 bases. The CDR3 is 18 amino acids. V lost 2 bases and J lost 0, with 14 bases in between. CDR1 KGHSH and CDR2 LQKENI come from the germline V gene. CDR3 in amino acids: CASSPARTASSYNSPLHF. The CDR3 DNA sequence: TGTGCCAGCTCACCAGCCAGGACAGCCAGCTCCTATAATTCACCCCTCCACTTT.

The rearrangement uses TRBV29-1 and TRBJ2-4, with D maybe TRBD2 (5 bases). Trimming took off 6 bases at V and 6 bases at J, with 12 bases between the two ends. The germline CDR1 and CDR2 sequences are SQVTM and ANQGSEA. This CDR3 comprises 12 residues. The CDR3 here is CSVGEAGNIQYF. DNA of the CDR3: TGCAGCGTCGGTGAGGCGGGAAACATTCAGTACTTC. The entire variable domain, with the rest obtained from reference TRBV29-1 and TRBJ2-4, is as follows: SAVISQKPSRDICQRGTSLTIQCQVDSQVTMMFWYRQQPGQSLTLIATANQGSEATYESGFVIDKFPISRPNLTFSTLTVSNMSPEDSSIYLCSVGEAGNIQYFGAGTRLSVL.

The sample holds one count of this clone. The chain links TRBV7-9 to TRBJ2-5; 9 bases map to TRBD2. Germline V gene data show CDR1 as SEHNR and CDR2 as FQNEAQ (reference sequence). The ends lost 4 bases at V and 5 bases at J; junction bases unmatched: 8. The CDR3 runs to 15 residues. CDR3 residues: CASSSLAGFGETQYF. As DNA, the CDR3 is TGTGCCAGCAGCTCCCTAGCGGGGTTTGGGGAGACCCAGTACTTC.

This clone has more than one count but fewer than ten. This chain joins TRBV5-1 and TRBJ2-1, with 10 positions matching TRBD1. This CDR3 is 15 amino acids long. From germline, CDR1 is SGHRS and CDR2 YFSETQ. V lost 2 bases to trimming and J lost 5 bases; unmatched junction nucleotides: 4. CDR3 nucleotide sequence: TGCGCCAGCAGCTTAGGGACAGGGGAACACAATGAGCAGTTCTTC. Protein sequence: CASSLGTGEHNEQFF. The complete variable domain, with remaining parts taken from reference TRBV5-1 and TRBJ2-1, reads KAGVTQTPRYLIKTRGQQVTLSCSPISGHRSVSWYQQTPGQGLQFLFEYFSETQRNKGNFPGRFSGRQFSNSRSEMNVSTLELGDSALYLCASSLGTGEHNEQFFGPGTRLTVL.

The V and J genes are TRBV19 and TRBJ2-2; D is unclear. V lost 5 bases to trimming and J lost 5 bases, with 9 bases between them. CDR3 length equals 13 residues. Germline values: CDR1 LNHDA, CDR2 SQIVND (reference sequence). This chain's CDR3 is CASSPSHTGELFF. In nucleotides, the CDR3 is TGTGCCAGTAGTCCGAGTCATACCGGGGAGCTGTTTTTT.

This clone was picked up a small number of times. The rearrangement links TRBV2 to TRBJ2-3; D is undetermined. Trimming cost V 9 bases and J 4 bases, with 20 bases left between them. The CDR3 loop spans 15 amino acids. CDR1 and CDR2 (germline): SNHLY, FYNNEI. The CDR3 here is CARWAGSHPADTQYF. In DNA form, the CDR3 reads TGTGCCAGGTGGGCAGGCAGCCACCCCGCAGATACGCAGTATTTT.